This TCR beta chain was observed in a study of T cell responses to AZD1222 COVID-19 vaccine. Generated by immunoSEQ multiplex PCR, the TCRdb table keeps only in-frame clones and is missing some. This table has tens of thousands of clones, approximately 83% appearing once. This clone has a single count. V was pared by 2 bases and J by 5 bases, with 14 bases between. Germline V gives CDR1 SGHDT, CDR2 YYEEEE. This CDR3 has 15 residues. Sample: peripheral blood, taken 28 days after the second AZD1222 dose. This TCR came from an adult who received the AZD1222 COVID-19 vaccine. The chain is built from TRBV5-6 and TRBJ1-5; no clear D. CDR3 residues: CASSFLGDPDQPQHF. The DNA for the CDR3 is TGTGCCAGCAGCTTCTTGGGCGACCCGGATCAGCCCCAGCATTTT.